Below are 12 T cell receptor beta chains sequenced from a single sample in a study of T cell clones after liver transplantation. Assay used: immunoSEQ multiplex PCR; TCRdb lists only in-frame clones, some missing. The sample shows tens of thousands of clones, 70% to 75% of them seen only once. Sample: CD4+ T cells from blood, taken at the 22-month timepoint. The receptors derive from a human patient who received a liver transplant. Some T cells may possibly be graft donor cells.

The V gene is TRBV5-8, the J gene TRBJ1-4; the D gene is possibly TRBD1 (5 bases). V shed 1 base and J shed 7 bases, with 11 bases lying between them. Germline CDR1 is SGHTS and CDR2 is YDEGEE. The CDR3 extends over 14 amino acids. The CDR3 region is CASSLTTGGEKLFF. The CDR3 DNA reads TGTGCCAGCAGCTTGACAACCGGGGGTGAAAAACTGTTTTTT.

The genes are TRBV5-6 and TRBJ2-7; the D gene is possibly TRBD1 (6 bases). Germline CDR1 reads SGHDT; CDR2 reads YYEEEE. The CDR3 spans 16 residues. V was trimmed by 4 bases and J by 1 base, leaving 18 bases between them. DNA of the CDR3: TGTGCCAGCAGCGACGCGAGCCCGACAGGATCCTACGAGCAGTACTTC. It yields the protein CASSDASPTGSYEQYF.

This chain links TRBV7-2 with TRBJ2-3, with D unresolved. Germline V CDR1 and CDR2: SGHTA, FQGNSA. V shed 1 base and J shed 1 base, with 9 bases lying between them. The CDR3 is 15 residues long. CDR3 amino acids: CASSLGPRRTDTQYF. The CDR3 nucleotides are TGTGCCAGCAGCTTAGGGCCCCGCCGCACAGATACGCAGTATTTT.

This clone was counted between two and nine times. The genes are TRBV30 and TRBJ1-5, with 8 bases that match TRBD1. This CDR3 comprises 13 residues. Looked up from germline, CDR1 is GTSNPN and CDR2 is SVGIG (reference sequence). With 3 bases clipped from V and 2 bases from J, the junction kept 0 bases outside the gene matches. CDR3: CAWRTGGNQPQHF. The DNA for the CDR3 is TGTGCCTGGAGGACAGGGGGCAATCAGCCCCAGCATTTT.

The chain links TRBV6-5 to TRBJ1-6; D gene ambiguous. Trimming removed 2 bases from V and 6 bases from J, with 8 bases in between. CDR3 length: 14 residues. The V gene's germline CDR1 is MNHEY and CDR2 SVGAGI. The CDR3 sequence is CASSYGEANSPLHF. The DNA of the CDR3 is TGTGCCAGCAGTTACGGGGAGGCTAATTCACCCCTCCACTTT.

The chain uses TRBV6-5 and TRBJ2-1; D might be TRBD2 (6 bases). This CDR3 comprises 16 residues. V was shortened by 4 bases and J by 6 bases, with 19 bases between the two germline ends. Germline loops: CDR1 MNHEY, CDR2 SVGAGI. The CDR3 protein is CASSSPRQAGRNEQFF. The CDR3 DNA follows: TGTGCCAGCAGTTCTCCGAGGCAGGCGGGACGCAATGAGCAGTTCTTC.

The genes are TRBV6-1 and TRBJ1-1; the D is unclear. This CDR3 has 13 residues. Trimming took 4 bases from V and 1 from J, leaving 7 bases between them. Per germline, CDR1 MNHNS and CDR2 SASEGT. In nucleotides, the CDR3 is TGTGCCAGCAGTGGGGTGAGGAACACTGAAGCTTTCTTT. It codes for CASSGVRNTEAFF.

The chain carries TRBV7-2 and TRBJ2-1; D remains unclear. Trimming left V 1 base short and J 1 base short, with 8 bases between. CDR3 length: 15 residues. Germline V gene sequence: CDR1 SGHTA, CDR2 FQGNSA. This chain's CDR3 is CASSLGQVSYNEQFF. In nucleotides, the CDR3 is TGTGCCAGCAGCTTAGGGCAGGTTTCCTACAATGAGCAGTTCTTC.

The rearrangement links TRBV6-5 to TRBJ2-7; weak D call: TRBD1 (6 bases). CDR3 length equals 15 residues. V lost 5 bases to trimming and J lost 6 bases, with 20 bases between them. CDR1 is MNHEY, CDR2 SVGAGI, per germline. The CDR3 DNA sequence: TGTGCCAGCAGTCAGGTTAACAAGGGGGACGCCGAGCAGTACTTC. Amino acids: CASSQVNKGDAEQYF.

The rearrangement uses TRBV18 and TRBJ1-4; no firm D call. Germline V gene lookup returns CDR1 KGHSH and CDR2 LQKENI. Trimming took 4 bases from V and 0 from J, leaving 21 bases between them. The CDR3 sequence is 19 residues long. CDR3 protein: CASSLPGKGSEATNEKLFF. In DNA, the CDR3 is TGTGCCAGCTCACTACCGGGCAAAGGGAGTGAGGCAACTAATGAAAAACTGTTTTTT.

The chain has TRBV6-1 and TRBJ2-1; D tentatively reads TRBD1 or TRBD2 (5 bases each). Germline V gene data show CDR1 as MNHNS and CDR2 as SASEGT. This CDR3 region has 13 residues. V gave up 6 bases and J gave up 7 bases, with 13 bases separating them. CDR3 sequence: CASSPRGANEQFF. Written as DNA, the CDR3 is TGTGCCAGCAGCCCCCGAGGGGCTAATGAGCAGTTCTTC.

This chain uses TRBV11-2 with TRBJ2-6; a weak D match, TRBD1 (6 bases). The germline V gene encodes CDR1 SGHAT and CDR2 FQNNGV. The CDR3 runs to 16 residues. The V end lost 6 bases, the J end lost 1 base, and 13 bases lay between the germline ends. The DNA of the CDR3 is TGTGCCAGCAGGGACAGAGAAACATCTGGGGCCAACGTCCTGACTTTC. Protein product: CASRDRETSGANVLTF.